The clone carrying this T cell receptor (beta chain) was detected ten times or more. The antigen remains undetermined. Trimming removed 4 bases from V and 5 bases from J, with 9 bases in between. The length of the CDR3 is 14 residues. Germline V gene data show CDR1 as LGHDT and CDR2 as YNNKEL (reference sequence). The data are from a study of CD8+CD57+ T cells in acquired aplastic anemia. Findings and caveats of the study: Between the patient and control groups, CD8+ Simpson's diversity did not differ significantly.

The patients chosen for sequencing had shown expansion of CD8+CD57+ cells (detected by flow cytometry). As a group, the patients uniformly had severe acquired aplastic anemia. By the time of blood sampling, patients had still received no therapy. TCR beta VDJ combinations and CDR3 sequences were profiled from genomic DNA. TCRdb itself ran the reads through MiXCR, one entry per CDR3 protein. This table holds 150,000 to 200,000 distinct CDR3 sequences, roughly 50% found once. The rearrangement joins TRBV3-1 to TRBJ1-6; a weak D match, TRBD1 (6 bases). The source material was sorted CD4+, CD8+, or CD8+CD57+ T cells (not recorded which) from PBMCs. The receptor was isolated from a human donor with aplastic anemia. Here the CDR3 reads CASSRQVDNSPLHF. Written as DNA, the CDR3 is TGTGCCAGCAGCCGACAGGTGGATAATTCACCCCTCCACTTT.